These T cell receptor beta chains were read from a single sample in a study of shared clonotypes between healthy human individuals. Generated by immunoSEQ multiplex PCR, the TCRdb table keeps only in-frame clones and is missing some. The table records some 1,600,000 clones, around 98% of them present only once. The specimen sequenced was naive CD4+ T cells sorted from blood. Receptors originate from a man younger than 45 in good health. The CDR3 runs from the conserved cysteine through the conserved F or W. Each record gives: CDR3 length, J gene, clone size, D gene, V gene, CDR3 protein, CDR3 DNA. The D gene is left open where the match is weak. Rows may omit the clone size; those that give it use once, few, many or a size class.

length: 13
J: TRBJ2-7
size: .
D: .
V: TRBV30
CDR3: CAWSNRASGEQYF
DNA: TGTGCCTGGAGTAACAGGGCGTCTGGCGAGCAGTACTTC

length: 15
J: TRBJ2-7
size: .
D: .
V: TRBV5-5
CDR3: CASSFYLDITYEQYF
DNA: TGTGCCAGCAGCTTCTATTTGGACATCACCTACGAGCAGTACTTC

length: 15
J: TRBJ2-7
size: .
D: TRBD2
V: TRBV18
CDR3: CASSGTSGRAYEQYF
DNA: TGTGCCAGCTCCGGGACTAGCGGGAGGGCCTACGAGCAGTACTTC

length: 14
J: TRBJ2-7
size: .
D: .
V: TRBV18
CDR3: CASSPGGRSHEQYF
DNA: TGTGCCAGCTCCCCCGGCGGCAGATCCCACGAGCAGTACTTC

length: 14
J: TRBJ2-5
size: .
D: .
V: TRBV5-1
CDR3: CASSLVGAQETQYF
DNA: TGCGCCAGCAGCTTGGTGGGAGCCCAAGAGACCCAGTACTTC

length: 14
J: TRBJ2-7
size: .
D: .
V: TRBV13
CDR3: CASSKASNPYEQYF
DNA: TGTGCCAGCAGCAAGGCTAGCAATCCCTACGAGCAGTACTTC

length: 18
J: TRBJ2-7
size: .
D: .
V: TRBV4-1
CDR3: CASSPLAQAGTSSYEQYF
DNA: TGCGCCAGCAGCCCCCTGGCGCAGGCTGGAACAAGCTCCTACGAGCAGTACTTC

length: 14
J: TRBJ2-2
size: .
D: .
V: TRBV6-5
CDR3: CASSYNDDTGELFF
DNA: TGTGCCAGCAGTTACAATGATGACACCGGGGAGCTGTTTTTT

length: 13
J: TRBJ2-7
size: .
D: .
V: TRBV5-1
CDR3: CASNASPNYEQYF
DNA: TGCGCCAGCAACGCCAGTCCGAATTACGAGCAGTACTTC

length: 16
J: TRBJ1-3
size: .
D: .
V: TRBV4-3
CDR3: CASSQDFRISGNTIYF
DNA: TGCGCCAGCAGCCAAGATTTCCGTATCTCTGGAAACACCATATATTTT

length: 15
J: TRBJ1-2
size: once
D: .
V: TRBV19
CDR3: CASSGRGGGPYGYTF
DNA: TGTGCCAGTAGTGGGCGTGGAGGGGGTCCCTATGGCTACACCTTC

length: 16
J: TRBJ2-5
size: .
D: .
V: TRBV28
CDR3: CASPRNDPARVETQYF
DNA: TGTGCCAGCCCCCGGAACGACCCTGCGCGGGTAGAGACCCAGTACTTC

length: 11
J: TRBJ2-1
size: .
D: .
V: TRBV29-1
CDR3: CSVVTYNEQFF
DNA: TGCAGCGTTGTCACTTACAATGAGCAGTTCTTC

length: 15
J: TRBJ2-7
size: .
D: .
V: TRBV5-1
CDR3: CASSPTSVGLHEQYF
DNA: TGCGCCAGCAGCCCTACTTCGGTTGGTCTCCACGAGCAGTACTTC

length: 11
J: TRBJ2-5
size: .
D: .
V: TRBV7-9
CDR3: CASSQLETQYF
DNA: TGTGCCAGCAGCCAACTAGAGACCCAGTACTTC

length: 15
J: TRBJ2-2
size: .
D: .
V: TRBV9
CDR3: CASSVGQGWTGELFF
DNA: TGTGCCAGCAGCGTAGGGCAGGGTTGGACCGGGGAGCTGTTTTTT

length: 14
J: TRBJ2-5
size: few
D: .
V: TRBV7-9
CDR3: CASSADSGFETQYF
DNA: TGTGCCAGCAGCGCGGACAGCGGATTCGAGACCCAGTACTTC

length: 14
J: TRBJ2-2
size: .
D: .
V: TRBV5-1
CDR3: CASSWGGDTGELFF
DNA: TGCGCCAGCAGCTGGGGCGGGGACACCGGGGAGCTGTTTTTT

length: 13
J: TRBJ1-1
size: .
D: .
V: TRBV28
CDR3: CASSLRENTEAFF
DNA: TGTGCCAGCAGTTTGAGGGAGAACACTGAAGCTTTCTTT

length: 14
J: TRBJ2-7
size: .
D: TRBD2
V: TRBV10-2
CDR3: CASLLGTRSYEQYF
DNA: TGCGCCAGCCTTTTGGGGACTAGGTCCTACGAGCAGTACTTC

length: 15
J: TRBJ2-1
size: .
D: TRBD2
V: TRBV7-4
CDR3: CASSLTSGVGNEQFF
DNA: TGTGCCAGCAGCTTGACTAGCGGAGTCGGCAATGAGCAGTTCTTC

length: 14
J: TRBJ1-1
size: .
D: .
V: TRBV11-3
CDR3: CASSPDGVNTEAFF
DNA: TGTGCCAGCAGCCCGGACGGGGTGAACACTGAAGCTTTCTTT

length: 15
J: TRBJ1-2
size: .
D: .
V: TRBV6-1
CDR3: CASSVITRANYGYTF
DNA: TGTGCCAGCAGTGTAATCACCCGGGCTAACTATGGCTACACCTTC

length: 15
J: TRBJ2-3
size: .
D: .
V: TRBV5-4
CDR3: CASSLSPVTTDTQYF
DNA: TGTGCCAGCAGCTTGTCTCCGGTAACCACAGATACGCAGTATTTT

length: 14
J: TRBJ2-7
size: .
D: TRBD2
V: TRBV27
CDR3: CASSLWRGSYEQYF
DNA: TGTGCCAGCAGTTTATGGCGGGGGTCCTACGAGCAGTACTTC

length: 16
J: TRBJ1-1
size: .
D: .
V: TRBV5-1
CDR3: CASSLAPSQTGRVAFF
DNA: TGCGCCAGCAGCTTGGCCCCCTCCCAAACAGGGAGAGTAGCTTTCTTT

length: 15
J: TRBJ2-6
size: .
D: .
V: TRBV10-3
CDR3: CAISDLSSGANVLTF
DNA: TGTGCCATCAGTGACTTAAGTTCTGGGGCCAACGTCCTGACTTTC

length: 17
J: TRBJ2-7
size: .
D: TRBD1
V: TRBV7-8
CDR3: CASRAGTGGANVYEQYF
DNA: TGTGCCAGCAGAGCCGGGACAGGGGGCGCAAATGTCTACGAGCAGTACTTC

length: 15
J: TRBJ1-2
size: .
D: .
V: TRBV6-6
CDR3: CASSYPQGQPYGYTF
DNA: TGTGCCAGCAGTTACCCACAAGGACAGCCCTATGGCTACACCTTC

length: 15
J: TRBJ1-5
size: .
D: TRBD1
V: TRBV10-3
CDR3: CAISERDRVNQPQHF
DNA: TGTGCCATCAGTGAGAGAGACAGGGTAAATCAGCCCCAGCATTTT

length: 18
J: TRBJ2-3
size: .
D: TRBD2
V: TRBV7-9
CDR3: CASSTLPGTSGRTDTQYF
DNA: TGTGCCAGCAGCACCCTACCCGGGACTAGCGGGAGAACAGATACGCAGTATTTT

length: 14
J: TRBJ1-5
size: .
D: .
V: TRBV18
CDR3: CASSSYTGDQPQHF
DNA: TGTGCCAGCTCGTCTTACACCGGCGATCAGCCCCAGCATTTT

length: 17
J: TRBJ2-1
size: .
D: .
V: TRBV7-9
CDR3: CASSLGGRAGSYNEQFF
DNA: TGTGCCAGCAGCTTAGGGGGCCGGGCGGGCTCCTACAATGAGCAGTTCTTC

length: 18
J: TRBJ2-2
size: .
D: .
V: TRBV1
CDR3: CTSSHIRDREGNTGELFF
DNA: TGCACCAGCAGCCATATCCGGGACAGGGAGGGGAACACCGGGGAGCTGTTTTTT

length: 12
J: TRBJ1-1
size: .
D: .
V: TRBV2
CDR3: CASGQGVTEAFF
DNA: TGTGCCAGCGGGCAGGGAGTTACTGAAGCTTTCTTT

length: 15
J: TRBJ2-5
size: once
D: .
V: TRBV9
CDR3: CASSVGMGGVETQYF
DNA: TGTGCCAGCAGCGTAGGTATGGGAGGAGTGGAGACCCAGTACTTC

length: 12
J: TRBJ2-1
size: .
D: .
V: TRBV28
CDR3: CASSRRWDEQFF
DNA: TGTGCCAGCAGCCGGCGGTGGGATGAGCAGTTCTTC

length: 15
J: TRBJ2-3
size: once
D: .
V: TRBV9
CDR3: CASSVDLSGTDTQYF
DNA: TGTGCCAGCAGCGTAGACCTGTCAGGCACAGATACGCAGTATTTT

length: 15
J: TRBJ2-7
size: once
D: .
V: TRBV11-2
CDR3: CASSPRERLNYEQYF
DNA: TGTGCCAGCAGCCCACGCGAGCGTCTTAACTACGAGCAGTACTTC

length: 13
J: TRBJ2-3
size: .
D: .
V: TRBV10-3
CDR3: CAISESASDTQYF
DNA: TGTGCCATCAGTGAGTCAGCTTCAGATACGCAGTATTTT

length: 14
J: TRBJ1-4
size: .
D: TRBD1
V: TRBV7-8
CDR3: CASRIGTVNEKLFF
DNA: TGTGCCAGCAGGATAGGGACAGTCAATGAAAAACTGTTTTTT

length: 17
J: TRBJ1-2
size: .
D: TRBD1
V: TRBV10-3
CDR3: CAISERSAGGANYGYTF
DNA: TGTGCCATCAGTGAGCGGTCCGCAGGGGGCGCTAACTATGGCTACACCTTC

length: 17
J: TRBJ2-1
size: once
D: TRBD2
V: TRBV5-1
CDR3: CASSGTSGSLSVHEQFF
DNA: TGCGCCAGCAGCGGGACTAGCGGCAGCCTTTCTGTCCATGAGCAGTTCTTC

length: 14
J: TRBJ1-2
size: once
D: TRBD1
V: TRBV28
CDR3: CASSPSGDRGLHCF
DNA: TGTGCCAGCAGCCCTTCGGGGGACAGGGGGCTCCACTGCTTC

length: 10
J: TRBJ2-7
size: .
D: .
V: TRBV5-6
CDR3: CASSPYEQYF
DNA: TGTGCCAGCAGCCCCTACGAGCAGTACTTC